Below, 5 T cell receptor beta chains from the same sample are listed, as sequenced in a study of blood T cell repertoires in COVID-19. TCRdb's copy holds only in-frame clones and misses some; the assay was immunoSEQ multiplex PCR. Seen here are about 130,000 clones, just under 85% observed once, and the top ten hold around 3.1%. The sample was peripheral blood. All receptors derive from a woman older than 75 with acute or convalescent COVID-19.

This sequence joins TRBV6-2 or TRBV6-3 and TRBJ1-5; no clear D. The CDR3 consists of 14 residues. V was trimmed by 0 bases and J by 1 base, leaving 4 bases between them. Germline V lookup: CDR1 MNHEY, CDR2 SVGEGT. This CDR3 is CASSYSSSNQPQHF. CDR3 bases: TGTGCCAGCAGTTACTCGAGCAGCAATCAGCCCCAGCATTTT.

This chain connects TRBV11-3 to TRBJ2-1, with D perhaps matching TRBD2 (6 bases). Germline assignment: CDR1 SGHNT and CDR2 YENEEA. V was cut by 5 bases and J by 9 bases, with 20 bases left in between. This CDR3 is built from 15 residues. The CDR3 DNA sequence: TGTGCCAGCAGCGAACGGGGGAACAATGGTGGTGAGCAGTTCTTC. Protein sequence: CASSERGNNGGEQFF.

This rearrangement joins TRBV27 to TRBJ1-6; 7 bases match TRBD1. The germline CDR1 and CDR2 sequences are MNHEY and SMNVEV (reference sequence). V gave up 6 bases and J gave up 5 bases; unmatched junction bases: 7. This CDR3 contains 15 residues. The CDR3 nucleotides read TGTGCCAGCAGGCCCGGGACAGTAGATAATTCACCCCTCCACTTT. It translates to CASRPGTVDNSPLHF.

This clone was seen just once. The chain carries TRBV3-1 (or the pseudogene TRBV3-2) and TRBJ1-2; the match to TRBD1 covers 7 bases. The CDR3 has 13 residues. Germline-derived CDR1 and CDR2 are LGHDT and YNNKEL (reference sequence). V gave up 5 bases and J gave up 4 bases; unmatched junction bases: 4. The CDR3 sequence is CASSVRDSYGYTF. CDR3 DNA sequence: TGTGCCAGCAGCGTCCGGGACAGCTATGGCTACACCTTC.

The chain links TRBV24-1 to TRBJ2-3; D may be TRBD1 (5 bases). Trimming took off 5 bases at V and 3 bases at J, with 8 bases between the two ends. The germline V gene encodes CDR1 KGHDR and CDR2 SFDVKD. This CDR3 comprises 13 residues. The CDR3 nucleotides are TGTGCCACCAGTGTCTCAGGGACAGATACGCAGTATTTT. It yields the protein CATSVSGTDTQYF.